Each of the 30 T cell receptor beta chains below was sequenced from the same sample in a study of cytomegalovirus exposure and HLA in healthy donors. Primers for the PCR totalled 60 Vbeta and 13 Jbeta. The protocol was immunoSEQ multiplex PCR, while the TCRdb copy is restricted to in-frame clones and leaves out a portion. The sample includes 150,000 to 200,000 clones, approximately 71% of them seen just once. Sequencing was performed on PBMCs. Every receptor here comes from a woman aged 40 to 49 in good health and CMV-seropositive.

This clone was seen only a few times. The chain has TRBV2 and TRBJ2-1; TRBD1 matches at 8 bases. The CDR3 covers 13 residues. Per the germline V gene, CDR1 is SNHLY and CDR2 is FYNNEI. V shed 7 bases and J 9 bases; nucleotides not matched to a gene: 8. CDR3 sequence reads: CASTGQGACEQFF. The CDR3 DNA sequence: TGTGCCAGCACGGGGCAGGGGGCTTGTGAGCAGTTCTTC.

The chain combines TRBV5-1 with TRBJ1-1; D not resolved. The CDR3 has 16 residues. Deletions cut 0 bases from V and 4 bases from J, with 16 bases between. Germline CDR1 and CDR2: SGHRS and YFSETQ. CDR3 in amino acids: CASSLGLLQGITEAFF. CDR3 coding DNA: TGCGCCAGCAGCTTGGGGCTACTACAAGGTATCACTGAAGCTTTCTTT.

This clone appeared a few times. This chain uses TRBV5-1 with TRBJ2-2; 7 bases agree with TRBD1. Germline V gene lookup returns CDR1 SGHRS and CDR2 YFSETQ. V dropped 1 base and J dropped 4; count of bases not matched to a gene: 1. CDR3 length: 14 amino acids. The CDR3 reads CASSLRQGTGELFF. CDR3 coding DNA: TGCGCCAGCAGCTTGAGACAGGGCACCGGGGAGCTGTTTTTT. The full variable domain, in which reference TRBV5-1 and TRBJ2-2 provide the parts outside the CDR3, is KAGVTQTPRYLIKTRGQQVTLSCSPISGHRSVSWYQQTPGQGLQFLFEYFSETQRNKGNFPGRFSGRQFSNSRSEMNVSTLELGDSALYLCASSLRQGTGELFFGEGSRLTVL.

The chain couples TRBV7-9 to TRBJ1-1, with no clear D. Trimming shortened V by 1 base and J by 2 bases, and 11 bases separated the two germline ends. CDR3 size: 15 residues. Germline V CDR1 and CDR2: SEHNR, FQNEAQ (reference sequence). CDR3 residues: CASSLGLADNTEAFF. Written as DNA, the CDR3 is TGTGCCAGCAGCTTAGGTTTGGCAGATAACACTGAAGCTTTCTTT.

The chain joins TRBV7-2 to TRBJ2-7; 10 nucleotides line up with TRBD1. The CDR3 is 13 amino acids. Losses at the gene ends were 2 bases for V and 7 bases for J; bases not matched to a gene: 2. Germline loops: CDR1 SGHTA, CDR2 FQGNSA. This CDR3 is CASSLPGQGEQYF. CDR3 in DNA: TGTGCCAGCAGCTTACCGGGACAGGGGGAGCAGTACTTC.

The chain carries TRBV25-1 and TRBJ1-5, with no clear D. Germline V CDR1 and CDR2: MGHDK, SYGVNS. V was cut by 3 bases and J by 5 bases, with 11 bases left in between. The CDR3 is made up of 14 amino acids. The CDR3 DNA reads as TGTGCCAGCAGTGATGTTCAGAACGATCAGCCCCAGCATTTT. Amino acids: CASSDVQNDQPQHF.

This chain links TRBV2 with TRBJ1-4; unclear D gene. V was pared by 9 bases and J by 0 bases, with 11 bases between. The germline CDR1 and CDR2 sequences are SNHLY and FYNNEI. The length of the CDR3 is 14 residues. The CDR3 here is CASSRQPTNEKLFF. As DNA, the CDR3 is TGTGCCAGTTCCCGACAACCAACTAATGAAAAACTGTTTTTT.

The CDR3 coding sequence is TGTGCCAGCAGCCTGTTATCTAGCGGGAACTACGAGCAGTACTTC. It yields the protein CASSLLSSGNYEQYF. This chain links TRBV5-6 with TRBJ2-7, with 9 bases aligning to TRBD2. The V segment lost 4 bases and the J segment 3 bases; nucleotides outside the gene matches: 8. CDR1 is SGHDT and CDR2 is YYEEEE in the germline V gene. CDR3 length: 15 amino acids.

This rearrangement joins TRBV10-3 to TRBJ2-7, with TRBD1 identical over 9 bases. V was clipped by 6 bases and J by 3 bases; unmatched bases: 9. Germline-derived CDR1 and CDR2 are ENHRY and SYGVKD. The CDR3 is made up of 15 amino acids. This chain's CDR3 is CAISGPGTGIYEQYF. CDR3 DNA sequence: TGTGCCATCAGCGGACCCGGGACAGGGATCTACGAGCAGTACTTC.

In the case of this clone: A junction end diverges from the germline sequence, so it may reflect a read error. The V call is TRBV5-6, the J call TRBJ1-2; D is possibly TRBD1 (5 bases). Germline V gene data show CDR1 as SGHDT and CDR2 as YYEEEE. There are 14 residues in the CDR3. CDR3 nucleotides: TGTGCCAGCAGCTTGGGACAGAAGCACTATGACTACACCTTC. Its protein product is CASSLGQKHYDYTF.

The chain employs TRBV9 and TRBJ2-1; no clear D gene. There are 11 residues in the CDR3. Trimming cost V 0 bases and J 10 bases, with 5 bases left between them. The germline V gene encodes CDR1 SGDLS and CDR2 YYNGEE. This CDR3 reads CASSVAVEQFF. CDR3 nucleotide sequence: TGTGCCAGCAGCGTAGCGGTCGAGCAGTTCTTC. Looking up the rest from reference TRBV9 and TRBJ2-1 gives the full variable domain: DSGVTQTPKHLITATGQRVTLRCSPRSGDLSVYWYQQSLDQGLQFLIQYYNGEERAKGNILERFSAQQFPDLHSELNLSSLELGDSALYFCASSVAVEQFFGPGTRLTVL.

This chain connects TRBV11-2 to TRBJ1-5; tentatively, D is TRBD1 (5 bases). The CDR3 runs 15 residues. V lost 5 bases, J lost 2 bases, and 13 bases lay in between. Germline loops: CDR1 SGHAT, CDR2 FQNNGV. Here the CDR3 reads CASSPMGGGNQPQHF. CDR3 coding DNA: TGTGCCAGCAGCCCTATGGGGGGTGGCAATCAGCCCCAGCATTTT.

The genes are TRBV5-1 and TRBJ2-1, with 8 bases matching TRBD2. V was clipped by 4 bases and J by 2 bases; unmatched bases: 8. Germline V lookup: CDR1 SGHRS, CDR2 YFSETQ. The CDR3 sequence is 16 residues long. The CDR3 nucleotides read TGCGCCAGCAGCATAGTAGGACTAGCTACCTACAATGAGCAGTTCTTC. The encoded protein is CASSIVGLATYNEQFF. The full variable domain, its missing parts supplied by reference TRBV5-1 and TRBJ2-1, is KAGVTQTPRYLIKTRGQQVTLSCSPISGHRSVSWYQQTPGQGLQFLFEYFSETQRNKGNFPGRFSGRQFSNSRSEMNVSTLELGDSALYLCASSIVGLATYNEQFFGPGTRLTVL.

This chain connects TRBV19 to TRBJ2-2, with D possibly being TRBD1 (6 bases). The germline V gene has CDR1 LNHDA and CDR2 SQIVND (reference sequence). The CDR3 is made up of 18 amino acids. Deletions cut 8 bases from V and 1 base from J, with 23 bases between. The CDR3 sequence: CASLIAPGVSVNTGELFF. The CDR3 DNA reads TGTGCCAGTCTAATAGCTCCAGGGGTCTCAGTGAACACCGGGGAGCTGTTTTTT.

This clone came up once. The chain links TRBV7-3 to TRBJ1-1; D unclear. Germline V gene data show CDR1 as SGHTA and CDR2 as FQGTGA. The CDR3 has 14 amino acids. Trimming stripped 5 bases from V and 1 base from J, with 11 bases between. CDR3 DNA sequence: TGTGCCAGCAGCCCCTCGGCAGGGAACACTGAAGCTTTCTTT. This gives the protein CASSPSAGNTEAFF.

The CDR3, as DNA: TGTGCCAGCAGTCCTGGGGGAGGTAGCTACGAGCAGTACTTC. It yields the protein CASSPGGGSYEQYF. The chain combines TRBV11-3 with TRBJ2-7; a possible D gene is TRBD2 (6 bases). The germline V gene encodes CDR1 SGHNT and CDR2 YENEEA. V was clipped by 6 bases and J by 3 bases, with 15 bases between them. The CDR3 runs 14 residues.

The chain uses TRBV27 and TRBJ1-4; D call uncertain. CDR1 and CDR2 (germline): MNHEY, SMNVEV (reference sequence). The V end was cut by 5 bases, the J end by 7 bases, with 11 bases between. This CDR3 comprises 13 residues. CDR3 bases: TGTGCCAGCAGTACAAGGAGGCCTGAAAAACTGTTTTTT. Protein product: CASSTRRPEKLFF.

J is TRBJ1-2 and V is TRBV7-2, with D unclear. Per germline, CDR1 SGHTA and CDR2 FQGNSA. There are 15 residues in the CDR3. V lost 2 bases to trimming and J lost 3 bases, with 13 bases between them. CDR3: CASSLSSAADYGYTF. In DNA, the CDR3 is TGTGCCAGCAGCTTATCGAGCGCCGCTGACTATGGCTACACCTTC.

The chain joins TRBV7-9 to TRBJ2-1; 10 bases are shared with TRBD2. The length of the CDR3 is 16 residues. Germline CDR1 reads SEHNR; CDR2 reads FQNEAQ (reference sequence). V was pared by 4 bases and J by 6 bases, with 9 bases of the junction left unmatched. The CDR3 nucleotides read TGTGCCAGCAGCTCCCTCCGGCTAGCGGGAGTCAATGAGCAGTTCTTC. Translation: CASSSLRLAGVNEQFF.

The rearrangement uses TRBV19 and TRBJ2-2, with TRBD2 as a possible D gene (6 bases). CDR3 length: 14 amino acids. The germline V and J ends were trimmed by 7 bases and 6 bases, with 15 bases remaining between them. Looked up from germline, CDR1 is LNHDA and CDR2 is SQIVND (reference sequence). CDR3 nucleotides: TGTGCCAGTAATCCAAGGCGGGGCGCCGGGGAGCTGTTTTTT. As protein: CASNPRRGAGELFF.

CDR3 sequence reads: CASSSGTGLQGLYEQYF. The CDR3, as DNA: TGTGCCAGCAGTTCGGGAACGGGGCTACAGGGGTTATACGAGCAGTACTTC. The genes are TRBV27 and TRBJ2-7; the match to TRBD1 covers 7 bases. There are 17 residues in the CDR3. The V segment lost 4 bases and the J segment 4 bases; nucleotides outside the gene matches: 16. Per germline, CDR1 MNHEY and CDR2 SMNVEV (reference sequence).

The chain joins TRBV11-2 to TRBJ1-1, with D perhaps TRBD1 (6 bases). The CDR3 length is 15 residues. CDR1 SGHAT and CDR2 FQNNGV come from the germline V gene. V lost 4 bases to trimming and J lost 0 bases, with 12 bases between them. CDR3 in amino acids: CASSSGTIMNTEAFF. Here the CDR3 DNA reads TGTGCCAGCAGCTCCGGGACAATAATGAACACTGAAGCTTTCTTT.

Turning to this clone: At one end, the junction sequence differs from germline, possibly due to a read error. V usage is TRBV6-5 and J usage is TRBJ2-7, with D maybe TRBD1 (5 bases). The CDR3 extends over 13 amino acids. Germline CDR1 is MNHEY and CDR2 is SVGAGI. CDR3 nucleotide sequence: TGTACCAGCAGTTACTCGAACAGGTACGAGCAGTACTTC. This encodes CTSSYSNRYEQYF.

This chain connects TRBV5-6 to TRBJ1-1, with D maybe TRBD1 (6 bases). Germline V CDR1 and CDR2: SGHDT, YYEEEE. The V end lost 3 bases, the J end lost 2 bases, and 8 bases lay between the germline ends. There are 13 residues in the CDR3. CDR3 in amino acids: CASSWTVNTEAFF. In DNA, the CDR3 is TGTGCCAGCAGCTGGACAGTAAACACTGAAGCTTTCTTT.

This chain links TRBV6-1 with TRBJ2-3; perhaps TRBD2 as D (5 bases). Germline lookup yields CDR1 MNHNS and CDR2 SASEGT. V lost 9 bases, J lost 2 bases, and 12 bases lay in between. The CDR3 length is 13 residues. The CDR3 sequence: CASAGSATDTQYF. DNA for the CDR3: TGTGCCAGTGCGGGTTCGGCCACAGATACGCAGTATTTT.

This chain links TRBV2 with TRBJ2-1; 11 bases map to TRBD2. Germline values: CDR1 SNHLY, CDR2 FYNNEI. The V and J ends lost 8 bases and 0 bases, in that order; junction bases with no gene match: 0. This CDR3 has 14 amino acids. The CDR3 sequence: CASGTSGSYNEQFF. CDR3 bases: TGTGCCAGCGGGACTAGCGGCTCCTACAATGAGCAGTTCTTC.

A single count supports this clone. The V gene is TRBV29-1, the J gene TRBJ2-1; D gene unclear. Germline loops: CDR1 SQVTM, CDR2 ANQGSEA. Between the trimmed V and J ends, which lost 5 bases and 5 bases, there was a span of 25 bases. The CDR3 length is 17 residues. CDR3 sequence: CSVKNPRRSAQNNEQFF. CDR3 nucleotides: TGCAGCGTTAAGAACCCGAGGCGCTCAGCCCAAAACAATGAGCAGTTCTTC.

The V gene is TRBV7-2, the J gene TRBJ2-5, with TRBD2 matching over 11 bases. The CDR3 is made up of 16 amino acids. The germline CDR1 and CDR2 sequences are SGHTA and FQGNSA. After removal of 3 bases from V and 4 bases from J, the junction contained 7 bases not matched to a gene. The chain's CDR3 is CASSFLTSGRRETQYF. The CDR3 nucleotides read TGTGCCAGCAGCTTCCTTACTAGCGGGAGAAGAGAGACCCAGTACTTC.

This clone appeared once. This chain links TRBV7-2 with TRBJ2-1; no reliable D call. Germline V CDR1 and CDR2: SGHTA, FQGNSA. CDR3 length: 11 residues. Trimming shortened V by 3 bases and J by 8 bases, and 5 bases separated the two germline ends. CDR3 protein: CASSFTHEQFF. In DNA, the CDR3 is TGTGCCAGCAGCTTTACACATGAGCAGTTCTTC.

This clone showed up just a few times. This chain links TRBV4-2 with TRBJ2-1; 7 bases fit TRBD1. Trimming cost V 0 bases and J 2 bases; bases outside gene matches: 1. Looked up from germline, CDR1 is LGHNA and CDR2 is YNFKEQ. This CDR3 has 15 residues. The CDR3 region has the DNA TGTGCCAGCAGCCAAGACGGACAGGCCTACAATGAGCAGTTCTTC. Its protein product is CASSQDGQAYNEQFF.